The T cell receptor beta chain under discussion was sequenced for a study of tumor-infiltrating lymphocytes in primary liver carcinoma. General study points: Tumors had a top-250-clone fraction that was significantly higher than blood (p = 0.039).

RNA and DNA were co-extracted from approximately 20-30 mg of unsorted bulk tissue. The CDR3 sequence is 13 residues long. Germline CDR1 is MNHEY and CDR2 is SVGEGT. Reverse transcription of roughly 480 ng total RNA with a constant-region primer produced TCR beta cDNA. Libraries for TCR beta were built through three nested multiplex PCR rounds, which together made up a slightly modified ARM-PCR procedure. Forward primers for TRBV1-TRBV30 and a C-beta reverse primer served the first two PCR rounds, at roughly 10 cycles each. Via MiXCR, TCRdb re-called the multiplex PCR reads, giving one row per CDR3 protein. The sample records about 190,000 distinct CDR3 sequences, around four fifths being singletons. Concerning this clonotype: Its cognate antigen is unknown. At one end, the junction sequence differs from germline, possibly due to a read error.

The TCR comes from a man in his forties or fifties with primary liver carcinoma and hepatitis B virus infection. The chain combines TRBV6-2 or TRBV6-3 with TRBJ1-2; D perhaps matches TRBD1 (5 bases). Sequencing was carried out using tumor tissue from primary liver carcinoma. Written as DNA, the CDR3 is TGTGCCAGCAACGTCGCGACAGCCTATGACTACACCTTC. It encodes CASNVATAYDYTF.